This TCR beta chain derives from a study of CD8 T cells in Susac syndrome. In the case of this clonotype: What it recognizes is unknown.

The multiple sclerosis controls were treatment-naive patients affected by stable or active relapsing-remitting disease. TEMRA cells underwent FACS enrichment and CD8+ and CD4+ T cells underwent negative isolation. Study observations and caveats: It was acknowledged in the study that its TCR sequencing and HLA analysis involved a relatively small number of individuals.

Random hexamers primed reverse transcription of about 0.45 to 1 ug RNA. The immunoSEQ assay covered 54 Vbeta and 13 Jbeta segments for CDR3. From the immunoSEQ multiplex PCR reads, TCRdb called clonotypes with MiXCR, one entry per CDR3 protein. The repertoire holds roughly 150,000 distinct CDR3 sequences, with about 94% as singletons. CDR3 size: 15 residues. V was pared by 6 bases and J by 4 bases, with 15 bases between. Germline loops: CDR1 MDHEN, CDR2 SYDVKM. The chain employs TRBV28 and TRBJ2-2; D is unclear. Source material: CD8+ T cells from PBMCs. The origin of this receptor is a human donor with multiple sclerosis. CDR3 DNA: TGTGCCAGCAGCCAGTGGGCCCAGAGCACCGGGGAGCTGTTTTTT. The encoded protein is CASSQWAQSTGELFF.